What follows are 6 T cell receptor beta chains derived from one specimen sequenced in a study of metastatic and nonmetastatic thyroid tumors. Each patient came to thyroid surgery without any prior treatment (of any kind). MiXCR reprocessed the PCR reads for TCRdb. The sample includes 13,000 or so clones, around 23% of them seen just once. Material: blood. The receptors were sampled from a male donor with papillary thyroid cancer or a benign thyroid nodule (not recorded which). Some clones in this sample may be carry-over from other donors' samples.

The V call is TRBV20-1, the J call TRBJ2-7; the D gene could be TRBD1 or TRBD2 (6 bases each). CDR3 length: 17 residues. Germline assignment: CDR1 DFQATT and CDR2 SNEGSKA (reference sequence). Trimming cost V 2 bases and J 1 base, with 21 bases left between them. This CDR3 is CSARLSGAGSASYEQYF. In DNA, the CDR3 is TGCAGTGCTAGACTATCGGGGGCCGGGAGCGCTTCCTACGAGCAGTACTTC.

This clone has a single count. The V gene is TRBV20-1, the J gene TRBJ2-1; TRBD2 aligns across 8 bases. The J segment lost 0 bases and the V segment lost 0 bases, leaving 4 bases of the junction unmatched. The CDR3 runs to 16 residues. Germline V gene data show CDR1 as DFQATT and CDR2 as SNEGSKA (reference sequence). CDR3 protein: CSARDYTSGSYNEQFF. Here the CDR3 DNA reads TGCAGTGCTAGAGATTACACTAGCGGCTCCTACAATGAGCAGTTCTTC.

The chain is built from TRBV6-5 and TRBJ2-6; unclear D gene. There are 17 residues in the CDR3. V lost 5 bases, J lost 0 bases, and 14 bases lay in between. In germline, CDR1 is MNHEY, CDR2 SVGAGI. The CDR3 nucleotides read TGTGCCAGCAGTCCCGAGAGATTGATCTCTGGGGCCAACGTCCTGACTTTC. Protein sequence: CASSPERLISGANVLTF.

The rearrangement joins TRBV6-1 to TRBJ2-7; TRBD1 matches 8 bases. This CDR3 contains 17 residues. Losses at the gene ends were 0 bases for V and 2 bases for J; bases not matched to a gene: 9. CDR1 and CDR2 from the germline V gene are MNHNS and SASEGT. For the CDR3, the DNA is TGTGCCAGCAGTGAAGCGCTGGTCAGGGGGCTAGCCTACGAGCAGTACTTC. Its protein is CASSEALVRGLAYEQYF.

This clone was picked up many times. CDR3 sequence: CASSIGQGRTEAFF. CDR3 DNA sequence: TGCGCCAGTAGCATAGGACAGGGGAGAACTGAAGCTTTCTTT. This sequence joins TRBV5-1 and TRBJ1-1, with 9 bases fitting TRBD1. The CDR3 has 14 residues. The V and J ends lost 8 bases and 5 bases, in that order; junction bases with no gene match: 10. Germline V lookup: CDR1 SGHRS, CDR2 YFSETQ.

CDR3 sequence (DNA): TGTGCCAGCAGTTCAGGGGGCGCGAACATTCAGTACTTC. Translation: CASSSGGANIQYF. The chain combines TRBV27 with TRBJ2-4; TRBD1 matches at 8 bases. The CDR3 sequence is 13 residues long. The J segment lost 7 bases and the V segment lost 4 bases, leaving 3 bases of the junction unmatched. Germline CDR1 is MNHEY and CDR2 is SMNVEV (reference sequence).